This T cell receptor (beta chain) emerged from a study of graft-versus-host responses after intestinal transplantation. Germline-derived CDR1 and CDR2 are SGHTA and FQGNSA. The CDR3 is 15 residues long. V lost 1 base and J lost 4, with 8 bases in between. The data were produced by immunoSEQ multiplex PCR, yet TCRdb's version contains in-frame clones alone and is incomplete. The repertoire includes about 19,000 clones, 82% of them detected once, and less than 2% sits in the top ten. The origin of this receptor is a human patient who received an intestinal transplant, so some T cells may come from the graft donor. The sample in question was PBMCs, obtained 14 days after transplant. The chain recombines TRBV7-2 with TRBJ2-6; D possibly uses TRBD1 or TRBD2 (5 bases each). The CDR3 nucleotides are TGTGCCAGCAGCTTAGTAGGGGACGGGGCCAACGTCCTGACTTTC. Translation: CASSLVGDGANVLTF. Full variable domain (missing parts from reference TRBV7-2 and TRBJ2-6): GAGVSQSPSNKVTEKGKDVELRCDPISGHTALYWYRQSLGQGLEFLIYFQGNSAPDKSGLPSDRFSAERTGGSVSTLTIQRTQQEDSAVYLCASSLVGDGANVLTFGAGSRLTVL.